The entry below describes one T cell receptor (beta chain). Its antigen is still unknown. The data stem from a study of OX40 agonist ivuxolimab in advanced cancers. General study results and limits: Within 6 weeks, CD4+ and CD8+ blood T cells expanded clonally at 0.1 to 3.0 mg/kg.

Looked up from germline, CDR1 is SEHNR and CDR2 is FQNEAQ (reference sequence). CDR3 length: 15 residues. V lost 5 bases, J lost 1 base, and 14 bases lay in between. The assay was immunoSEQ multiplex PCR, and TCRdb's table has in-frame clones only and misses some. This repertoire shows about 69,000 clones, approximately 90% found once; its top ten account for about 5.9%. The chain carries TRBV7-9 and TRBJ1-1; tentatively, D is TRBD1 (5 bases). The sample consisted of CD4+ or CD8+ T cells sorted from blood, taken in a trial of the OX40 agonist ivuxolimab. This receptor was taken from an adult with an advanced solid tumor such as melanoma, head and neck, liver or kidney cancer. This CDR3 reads CASSLQGHRNTEAFF. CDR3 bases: TGTGCCAGCAGCCTCCAAGGACACCGGAACACTGAAGCTTTCTTT.